This is a list of T cell receptor beta chains from one sample in a study of human T cells and chemical hapten exposure. Each CDR3 protein gets one entry after TCRdb re-called the RACE reads with MiXCR. The sample includes about 120,000 distinct CDR3 sequences, roughly 14% of them seen just once. This specimen consisted of whole blood, obtained in connection with sensitization to the hapten diphenylcyclopropenone (DPC). Receptors originate from a woman aged 18-29 years with alopecia areata. Some clones in this sample may be carry-over from other donors' samples. Each CDR3 is given with its conserved first and last residue. D genes are given only for firm matches. Size is omitted from some rows. Given values are once, few, many or a class for expanded clones.

>TRBD2|TRBJ2-3|.|TRBV20-1
CSARDLLSGEDSTDTQYF
TGCAGTGCTAGAGATCTCCTTAGCGGGGAGGATAGCACAGATACGCAGTATTTT
>.|TRBJ1-5|few|TRBV7-3
CASSLRTDNLTTWVSNQPQHF
TGTGCCAGCAGCTTAAGGACTGACAATTTGACGACCTGGGTTAGCAATCAGCCCCAGCATTTT
>TRBD1|TRBJ2-5|.|TRBV2
CASSPRGSGQETQYF
TGTGCCAGCAGCCCCAGGGGGAGCGGACAAGAGACCCAGTACTTC
>.|TRBJ2-5|few|TRBV25-1
CASSEYGRETQYF
TGTGCCAGCAGTGAATACGGCAGAGAGACCCAGTACTTC
>.|TRBJ1-1|.|TRBV20-1
CSARDRNTEAFF
TGCAGTGCTAGAGACAGGAATACTGAAGCTTTCTTT
>TRBD1|TRBJ1-4|.|TRBV7-9
CASSYRTGDDEKLFF
TGTGCCAGCAGCTACCGGACAGGGGACGATGAAAAACTGTTTTTT
>.|TRBJ1-5|.|TRBV3-1
CASSQWGGQNQPQHF
TGTGCCAGCAGCCAATGGGGGGGGCAGAATCAGCCCCAGCATTTT
>.|TRBJ1-1|.|TRBV11-2
CASSPAGGHTEAFF
TGTGCCAGCAGCCCTGCCGGGGGGCACACTGAAGCTTTCTTT
>.|TRBJ1-1|.|TRBV12-5
CASAAGTEAFF
TGTGCTAGTGCCGCTGGGACCGAAGCTTTCTTT
>.|TRBJ1-1|many|TRBV30
CAWSVLSVALRGMNTEAFF
TGTGCCTGGAGTGTATTATCTGTTGCGTTACGGGGGATGAACACTGAAGCTTTCTTT
>.|TRBJ2-7|.|TRBV25-1
CASSEFQYEQYF
TGTGCCAGCAGTGAATTTCAATACGAGCAGTACTTC
>.|TRBJ1-6|.|TRBV20-1
CSAGGSSSYNSPLHF
TGCAGTGCGGGGGGGTCTAGCTCCTATAATTCACCCCTCCACTTT
>.|TRBJ1-2|.|TRBV6-1
CASSGGQTYYGYTF
TGTGCCAGCAGTGGAGGACAGACCTACTATGGCTACACCTTC
>.|TRBJ2-1|many|TRBV11-2
CASRGVGNEQFF
TGTGCCAGCAGAGGGGTGGGAAATGAGCAGTTCTTC
>.|TRBJ1-1|.|TRBV18
CANSPIEDSEAFF
TGTGCCAACTCACCCATAGAGGACAGTGAAGCTTTCTTT
>TRBD1|TRBJ2-7|.|TRBV7-8
CASSLAFLDREHEKQYF
TGTGCCAGCAGCTTAGCGTTCCTGGACAGGGAGCATGAAAAGCAGTACTTC
>.|TRBJ1-6|.|TRBV14
CASRTGISYNSPLHF
TGTGCCAGCAGAACAGGGATCTCCTATAATTCACCCCTCCACTTT
>.|TRBJ1-5|few|TRBV12-3/TRBV12-4
CASTFNAGSNQPQHF
TGTGCCAGCACCTTCAACGCGGGTAGCAATCAGCCCCAGCATTTT
>TRBD2|TRBJ2-1|.|TRBV14
CASSPRSPGLAGIGNEQFF
TGTGCCAGCAGCCCCCGTTCTCCGGGACTAGCGGGGATTGGGAATGAGCAGTTCTTC
>.|TRBJ1-2|.|TRBV27
CASRATGRYGYTF
TGTGCCAGCAGGGCTACAGGGCGCTATGGCTACACCTTC
>.|TRBJ1-2|.|TRBV29-1
CSVEDQAIYGYTF
TGCAGCGTTGAAGATCAGGCCATCTATGGCTACACCTTC
>TRBD1|TRBJ2-7|few|TRBV2
CASSDGTGLSYEQYF
TGTGCCAGCAGTGATGGGACAGGCCTCTCCTACGAGCAGTACTTC
>TRBD2|TRBJ2-3|many|TRBV11-2
CASSTRSGGFKIDTQYF
TGTGCCAGCAGCACCCGTTCGGGGGGTTTTAAGATAGATACGCAGTATTTT
>.|TRBJ1-1|few|TRBV18
CASSPPRGRANTEAFF
TGTGCCAGCTCACCACCGCGGGGGCGTGCGAACACTGAAGCTTTCTTT
>TRBD2|TRBJ2-5|few|TRBV27
CASPSGGNQETQYF
TGTGCCAGCCCTAGCGGGGGGAACCAAGAGACCCAGTACTTC
>.|TRBJ2-5|few|TRBV4-1
CASSQFSAGAYSETQYF
TGCGCCAGCAGCCAGTTCTCTGCGGGGGCCTACTCCGAGACCCAGTACTTC
>TRBD2|TRBJ2-5|few|TRBV11-2
CASSLSTSGGQETQYF
TGTGCCAGCAGCTTGTCCACTAGCGGGGGCCAAGAGACCCAGTACTTC
>.|TRBJ1-5|.|TRBV20-1
CSTALGANQPQHF
TGCAGTACTGCCCTGGGGGCTAATCAGCCCCAGCATTTT
>.|TRBJ2-3|many|TRBV7-2
CASSRTPSKTDTQYF
TGTGCCAGCAGTCGGACTCCCTCCAAAACAGATACGCAGTATTTT
>.|TRBJ2-5|few|TRBV7-8
CASKSGLAETQYF
TGTGCCAGCAAGTCGGGCCTCGCGGAGACCCAGTACTTC
>TRBD1|TRBJ2-1|few|TRBV3-1
CASTTQGVPGEQFF
TGTGCCAGCACCACACAGGGGGTCCCGGGAGAGCAGTTCTTC
>TRBD1|TRBJ2-7|many|TRBV28
CASSPGGQGARNEQYF
TGTGCCAGCAGTCCGGGTGGACAGGGGGCTCGGAACGAGCAGTACTTC
>.|TRBJ2-5|.|TRBV10-3
CAISDQSSGQTQYF
TGTGCCATCAGTGACCAATCCTCAGGGCAGACCCAGTACTTC
>.|TRBJ2-3|many|TRBV9
CASSPRPTDTQYF
TGTGCCAGCAGCCCGCGACCCACAGATACGCAGTATTTT
>.|TRBJ1-2|.|TRBV12-3/TRBV12-4
CASSLHQSGYTF
TGTGCCAGCAGTTTACATCAGAGCGGCTACACCTTC
>TRBD1|TRBJ2-7|few|TRBV9
CASSVAGGSTYEQYF
TGTGCCAGCAGCGTTGCAGGGGGTTCCACCTACGAGCAGTACTTC
>TRBD2|TRBJ2-1|few|TRBV9
CASSVREGGGSYNEQFF
TGTGCCAGCAGCGTAAGAGAGGGCGGGGGCTCCTACAATGAGCAGTTCTTC
>.|TRBJ2-1|few|TRBV19
CASTRALGGNEQFF
TGTGCCAGTACACGGGCACTCGGGGGCAATGAGCAGTTCTTC
>.|TRBJ1-6|many|TRBV6-1
CASSDVSSSYNSPLHF
TGTGCCAGCAGTGACGTTTCCAGCTCCTATAATTCACCCCTCCACTTT